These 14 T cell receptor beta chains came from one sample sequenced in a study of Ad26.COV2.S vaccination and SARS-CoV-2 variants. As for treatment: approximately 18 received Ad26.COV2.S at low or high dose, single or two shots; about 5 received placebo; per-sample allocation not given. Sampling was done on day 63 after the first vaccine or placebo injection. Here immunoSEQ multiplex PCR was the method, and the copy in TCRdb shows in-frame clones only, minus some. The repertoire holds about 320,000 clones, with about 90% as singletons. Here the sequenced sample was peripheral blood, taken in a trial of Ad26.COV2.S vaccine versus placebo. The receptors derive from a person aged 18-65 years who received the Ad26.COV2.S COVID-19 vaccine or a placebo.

The CDR3 loop reads CASSELGTGGNEQFF. CDR3 in DNA: TGTGCCAGCAGTGAGTTGGGGACAGGGGGCAATGAGCAGTTCTTC. V gene TRBV25-1 combines with J gene TRBJ2-1; 11 positions match TRBD1. Unmatched junction bases numbered 4, after V lost 3 bases and J lost 6 bases. CDR1 and CDR2 (germline): MGHDK, SYGVNS. This CDR3 spans 15 amino acids.

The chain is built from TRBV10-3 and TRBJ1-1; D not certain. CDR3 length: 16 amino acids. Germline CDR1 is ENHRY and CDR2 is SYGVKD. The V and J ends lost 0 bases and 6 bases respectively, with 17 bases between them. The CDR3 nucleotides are TGTGCCATCAGTGAGTCTCAGAGGTCTCGTGTGGCTGAAGCTTTCTTT. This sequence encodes CAISESQRSRVAEAFF.

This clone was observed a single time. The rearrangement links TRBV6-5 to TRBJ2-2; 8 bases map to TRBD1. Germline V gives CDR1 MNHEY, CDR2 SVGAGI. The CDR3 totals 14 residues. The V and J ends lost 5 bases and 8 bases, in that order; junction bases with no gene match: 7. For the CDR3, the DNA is TGTGCCAGCAGTCCTGGACAGGGTTTTGGGGAGCTGTTTTTT. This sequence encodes CASSPGQGFGELFF.

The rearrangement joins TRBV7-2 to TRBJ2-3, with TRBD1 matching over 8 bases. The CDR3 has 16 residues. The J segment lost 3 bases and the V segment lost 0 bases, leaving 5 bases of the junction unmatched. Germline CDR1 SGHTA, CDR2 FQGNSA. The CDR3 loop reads CASSLALTGVTDTQYF. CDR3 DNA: TGTGCCAGCAGCTTAGCGCTGACAGGGGTAACAGATACGCAGTATTTT.

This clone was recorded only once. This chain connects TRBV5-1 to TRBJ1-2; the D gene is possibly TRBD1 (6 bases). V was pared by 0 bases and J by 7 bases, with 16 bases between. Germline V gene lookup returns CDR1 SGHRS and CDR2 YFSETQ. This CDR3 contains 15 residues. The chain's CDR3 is CASSLESGGASGYTF. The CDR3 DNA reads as TGCGCCAGCAGCTTGGAATCGGGGGGCGCGAGTGGCTACACCTTC.

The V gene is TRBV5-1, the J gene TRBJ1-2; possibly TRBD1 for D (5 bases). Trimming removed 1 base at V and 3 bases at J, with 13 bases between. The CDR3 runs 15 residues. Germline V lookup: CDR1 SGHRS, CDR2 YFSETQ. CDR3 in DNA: TGCGCCAGCAGCTTGACAAGGGAAGGGGACTATGGCTACACCTTC. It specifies CASSLTREGDYGYTF. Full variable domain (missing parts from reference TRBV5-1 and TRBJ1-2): KAGVTQTPRYLIKTRGQQVTLSCSPISGHRSVSWYQQTPGQGLQFLFEYFSETQRNKGNFPGRFSGRQFSNSRSEMNVSTLELGDSALYLCASSLTREGDYGYTFGSGTRLTVV.

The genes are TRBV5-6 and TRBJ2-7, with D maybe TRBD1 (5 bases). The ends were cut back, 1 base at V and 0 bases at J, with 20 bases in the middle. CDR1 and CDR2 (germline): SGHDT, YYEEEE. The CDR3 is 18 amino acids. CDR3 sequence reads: CASSLQAGILLFSYEQYF. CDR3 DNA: TGTGCCAGCAGCTTGCAGGCAGGGATCCTCCTCTTCTCCTACGAGCAGTACTTC.

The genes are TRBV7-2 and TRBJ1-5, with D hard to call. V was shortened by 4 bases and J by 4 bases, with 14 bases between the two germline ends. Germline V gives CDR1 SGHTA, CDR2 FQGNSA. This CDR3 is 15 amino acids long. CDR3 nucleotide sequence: TGTGCCAGCAGCTCCGTCATCAGCAGTAATCAGCCCCAGCATTTT. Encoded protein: CASSSVISSNQPQHF.

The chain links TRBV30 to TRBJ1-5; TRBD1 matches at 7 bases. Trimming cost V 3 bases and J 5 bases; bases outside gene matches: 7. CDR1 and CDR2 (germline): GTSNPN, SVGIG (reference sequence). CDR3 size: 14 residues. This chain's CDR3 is CAWRPRDSYQPQHF. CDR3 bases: TGTGCCTGGAGACCCCGGGACAGTTATCAGCCCCAGCATTTT.

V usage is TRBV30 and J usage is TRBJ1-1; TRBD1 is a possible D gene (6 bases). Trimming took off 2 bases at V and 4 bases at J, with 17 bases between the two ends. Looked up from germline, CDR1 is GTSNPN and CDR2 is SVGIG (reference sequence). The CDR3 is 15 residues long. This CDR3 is CAWSRGRGFITEAFF. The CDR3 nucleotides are TGTGCCTGGAGTCGGGGGCGCGGTTTCATCACTGAAGCTTTCTTT.

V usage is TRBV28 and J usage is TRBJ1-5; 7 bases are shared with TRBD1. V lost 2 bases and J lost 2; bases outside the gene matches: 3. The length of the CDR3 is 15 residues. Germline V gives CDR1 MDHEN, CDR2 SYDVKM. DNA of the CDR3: TGTGCCAGCAGTTTAGGAGGGGGCGGCAATCAGCCCCAGCATTTT. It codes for CASSLGGGGNQPQHF.

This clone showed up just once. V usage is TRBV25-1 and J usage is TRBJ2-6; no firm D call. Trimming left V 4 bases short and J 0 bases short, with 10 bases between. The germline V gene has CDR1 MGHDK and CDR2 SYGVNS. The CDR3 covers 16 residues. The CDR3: CASSGKTLSGANVLTF. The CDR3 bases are TGTGCCAGCAGTGGGAAAACTCTCTCTGGGGCCAACGTCCTGACTTTC.

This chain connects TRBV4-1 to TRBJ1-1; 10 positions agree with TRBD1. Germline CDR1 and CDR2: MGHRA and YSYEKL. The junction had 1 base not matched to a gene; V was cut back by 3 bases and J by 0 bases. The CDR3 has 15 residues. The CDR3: CASSQTGGLNTEAFF. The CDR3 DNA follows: TGCGCCAGCAGCCAGACAGGGGGCCTGAACACTGAAGCTTTCTTT.

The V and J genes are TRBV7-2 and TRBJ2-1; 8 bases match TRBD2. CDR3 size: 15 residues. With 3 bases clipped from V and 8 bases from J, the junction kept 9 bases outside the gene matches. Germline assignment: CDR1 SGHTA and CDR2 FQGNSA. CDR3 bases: TGTGCCAGCAGCTTGGGACTAGTTCTTTTCGATGAGCAGTTCTTC. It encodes CASSLGLVLFDEQFF.